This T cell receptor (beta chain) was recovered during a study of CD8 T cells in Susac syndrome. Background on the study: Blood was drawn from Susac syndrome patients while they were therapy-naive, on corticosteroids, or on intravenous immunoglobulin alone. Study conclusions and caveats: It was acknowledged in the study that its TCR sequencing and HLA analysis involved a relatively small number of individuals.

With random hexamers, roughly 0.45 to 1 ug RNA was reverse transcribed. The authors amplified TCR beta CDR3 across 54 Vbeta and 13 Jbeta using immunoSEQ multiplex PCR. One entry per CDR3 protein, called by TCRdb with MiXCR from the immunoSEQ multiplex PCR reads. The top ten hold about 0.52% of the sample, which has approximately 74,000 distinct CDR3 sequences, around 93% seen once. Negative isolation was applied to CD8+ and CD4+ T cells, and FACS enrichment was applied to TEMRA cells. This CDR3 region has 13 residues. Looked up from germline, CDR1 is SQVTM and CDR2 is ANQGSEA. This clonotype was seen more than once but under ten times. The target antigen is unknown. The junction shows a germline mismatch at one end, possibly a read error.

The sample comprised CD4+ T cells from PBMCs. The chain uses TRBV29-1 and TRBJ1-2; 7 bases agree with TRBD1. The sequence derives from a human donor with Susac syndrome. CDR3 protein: CSVKTGINYGYTF. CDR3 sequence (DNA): TGCAGCGTCAAGACAGGGATCAACTATGGCTACACTTTC.